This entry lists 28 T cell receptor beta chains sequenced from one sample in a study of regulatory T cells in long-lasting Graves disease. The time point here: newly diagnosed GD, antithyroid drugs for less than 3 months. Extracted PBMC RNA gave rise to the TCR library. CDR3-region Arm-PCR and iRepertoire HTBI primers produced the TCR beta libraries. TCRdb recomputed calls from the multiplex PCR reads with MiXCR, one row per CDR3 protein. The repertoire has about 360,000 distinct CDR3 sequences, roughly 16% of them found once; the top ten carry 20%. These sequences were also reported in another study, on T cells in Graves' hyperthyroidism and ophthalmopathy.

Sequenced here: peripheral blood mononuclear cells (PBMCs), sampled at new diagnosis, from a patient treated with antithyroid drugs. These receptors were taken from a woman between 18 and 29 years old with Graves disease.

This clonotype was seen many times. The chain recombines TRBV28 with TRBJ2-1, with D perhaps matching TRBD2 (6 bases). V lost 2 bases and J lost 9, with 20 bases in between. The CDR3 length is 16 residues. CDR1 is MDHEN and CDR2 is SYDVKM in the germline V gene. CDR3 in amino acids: CASSLGHGGRRGEQFF. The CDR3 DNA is TGTGCCAGCAGTTTAGGTCATGGGGGTAGGAGGGGTGAGCAGTTCTTC.

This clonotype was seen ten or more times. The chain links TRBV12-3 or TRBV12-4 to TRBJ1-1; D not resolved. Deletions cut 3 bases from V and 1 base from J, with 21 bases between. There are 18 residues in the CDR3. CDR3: CASSFPPSILTKNTEAFF. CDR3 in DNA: TGTGCCAGCAGTTTCCCACCGAGTATATTAACCAAGAACACTGAAGCTTTCTTT.

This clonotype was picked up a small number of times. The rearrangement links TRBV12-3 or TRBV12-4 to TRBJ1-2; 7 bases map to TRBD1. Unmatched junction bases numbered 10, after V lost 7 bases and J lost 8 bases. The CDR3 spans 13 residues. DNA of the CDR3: TGTGCCAGCAACCAGGGGGGGGTGGGAGGCTACACCTTC. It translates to CASNQGGVGGYTF.

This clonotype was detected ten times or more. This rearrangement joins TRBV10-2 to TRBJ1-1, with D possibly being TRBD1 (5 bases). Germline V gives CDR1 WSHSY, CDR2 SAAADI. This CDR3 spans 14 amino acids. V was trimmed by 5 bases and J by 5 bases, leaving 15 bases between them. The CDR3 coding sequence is TGCGCCAGCAGTCCCCCAGGGACGGGGACTGAAGCTTTCTTT. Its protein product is CASSPPGTGTEAFF.

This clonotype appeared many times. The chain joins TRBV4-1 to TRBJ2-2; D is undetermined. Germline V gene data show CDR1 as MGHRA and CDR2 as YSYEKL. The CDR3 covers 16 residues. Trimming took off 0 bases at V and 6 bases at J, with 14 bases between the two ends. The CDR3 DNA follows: TGCGCCAGCAGCCAAGATCCAGTCTTGTATGCCGGGGAGCTGTTTTTT. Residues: CASSQDPVLYAGELFF.

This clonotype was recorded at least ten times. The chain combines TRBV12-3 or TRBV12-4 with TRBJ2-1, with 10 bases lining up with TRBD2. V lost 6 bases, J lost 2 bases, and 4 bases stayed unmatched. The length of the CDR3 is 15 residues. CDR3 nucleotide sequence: TGTGCCAGCAGCACCAGCGGGAGGGCCTACAATGAGCAGTTCTTC. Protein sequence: CASSTSGRAYNEQFF.

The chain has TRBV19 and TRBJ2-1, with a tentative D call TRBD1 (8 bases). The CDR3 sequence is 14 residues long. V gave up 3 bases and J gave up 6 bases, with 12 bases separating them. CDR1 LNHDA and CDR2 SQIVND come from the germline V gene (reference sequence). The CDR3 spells CASSITGGANEQFF. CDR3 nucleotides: TGTGCCAGTAGTATCACAGGGGGGGCCAATGAGCAGTTCTTC.

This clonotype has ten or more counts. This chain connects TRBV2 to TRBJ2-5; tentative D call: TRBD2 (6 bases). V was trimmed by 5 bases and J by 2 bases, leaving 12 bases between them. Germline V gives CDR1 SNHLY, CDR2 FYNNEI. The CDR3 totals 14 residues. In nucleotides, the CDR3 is TGTGCCAGCAGTACCTTGGACTATCAAGAGACCCAGTACTTC. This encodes CASSTLDYQETQYF. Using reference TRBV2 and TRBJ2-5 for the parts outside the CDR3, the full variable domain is EPEVTQTPSHQVTQMGQEVILRCVPISNHLYFYWYRQILGQKVEFLVSFYNNEISEKSEIFDDQFSVERPDGSNFTLKIRSTKLEDSAMYFCASSTLDYQETQYFGPGTRLLVL.

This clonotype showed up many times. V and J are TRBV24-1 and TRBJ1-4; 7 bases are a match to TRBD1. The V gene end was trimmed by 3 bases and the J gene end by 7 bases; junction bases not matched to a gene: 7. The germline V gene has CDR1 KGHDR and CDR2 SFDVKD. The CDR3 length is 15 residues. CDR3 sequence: CATSDAGGEVEKLFF. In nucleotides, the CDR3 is TGTGCCACCAGTGATGCAGGGGGAGAGGTTGAAAAACTGTTTTTT.

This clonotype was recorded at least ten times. The CDR3 sequence is CASSRNDMTGELFF. Here the CDR3 DNA reads TGCGCCAGCAGCCGGAACGACATGACCGGGGAGCTGTTTTTT. The J gene is TRBJ2-2, the V gene TRBV5-1, with D unclear. The germline V and J ends were trimmed by 4 bases and 5 bases, with 12 bases remaining between them. Germline loops: CDR1 SGHRS, CDR2 YFSETQ. This CDR3 comprises 14 residues. The whole variable domain, filled in from reference TRBV5-1 and TRBJ2-2, reads KAGVTQTPRYLIKTRGQQVTLSCSPISGHRSVSWYQQTPGQGLQFLFEYFSETQRNKGNFPGRFSGRQFSNSRSEMNVSTLELGDSALYLCASSRNDMTGELFFGEGSRLTVL.

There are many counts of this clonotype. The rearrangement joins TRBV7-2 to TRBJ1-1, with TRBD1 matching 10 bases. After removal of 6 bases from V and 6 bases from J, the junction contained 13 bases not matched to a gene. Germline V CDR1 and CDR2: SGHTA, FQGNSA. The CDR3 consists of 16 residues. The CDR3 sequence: CASRRTGGMSIAEAFF. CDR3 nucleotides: TGTGCCAGCAGAAGGACAGGGGGTATGTCGATCGCTGAAGCTTTCTTT.

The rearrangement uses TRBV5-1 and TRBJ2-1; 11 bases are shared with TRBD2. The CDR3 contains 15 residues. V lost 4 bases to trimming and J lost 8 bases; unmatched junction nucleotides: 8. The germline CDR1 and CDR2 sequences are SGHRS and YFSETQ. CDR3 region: CASSSPGLAVYEQFF. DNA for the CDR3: TGCGCCAGCAGCAGCCCGGGACTAGCGGTTTATGAGCAGTTCTTC. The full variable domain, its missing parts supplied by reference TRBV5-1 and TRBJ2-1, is KAGVTQTPRYLIKTRGQQVTLSCSPISGHRSVSWYQQTPGQGLQFLFEYFSETQRNKGNFPGRFSGRQFSNSRSEMNVSTLELGDSALYLCASSSPGLAVYEQFFGPGTRLTVL.

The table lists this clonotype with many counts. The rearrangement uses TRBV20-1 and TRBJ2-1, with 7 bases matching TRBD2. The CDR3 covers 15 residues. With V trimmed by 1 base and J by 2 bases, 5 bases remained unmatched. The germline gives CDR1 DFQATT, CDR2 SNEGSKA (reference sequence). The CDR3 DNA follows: TGCAGTGCTAGAGTAGCGGGCGACACCTACAATGAGCAGTTCTTC. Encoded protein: CSARVAGDTYNEQFF.

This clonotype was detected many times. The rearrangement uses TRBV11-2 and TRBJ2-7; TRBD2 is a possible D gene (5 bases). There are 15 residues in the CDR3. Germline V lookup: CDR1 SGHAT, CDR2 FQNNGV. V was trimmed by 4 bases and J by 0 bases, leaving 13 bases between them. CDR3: CASSYALAYSYEQYF. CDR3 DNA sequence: TGTGCCAGCAGCTACGCCCTAGCATACTCCTACGAGCAGTACTTC.

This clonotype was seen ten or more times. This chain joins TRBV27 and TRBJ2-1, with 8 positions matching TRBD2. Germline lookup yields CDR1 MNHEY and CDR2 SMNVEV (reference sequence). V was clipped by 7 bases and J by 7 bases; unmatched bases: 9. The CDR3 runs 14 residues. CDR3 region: CASNSGLAGNEQFF. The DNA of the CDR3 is TGTGCCAGCAATTCTGGACTAGCAGGAAATGAGCAGTTCTTC.

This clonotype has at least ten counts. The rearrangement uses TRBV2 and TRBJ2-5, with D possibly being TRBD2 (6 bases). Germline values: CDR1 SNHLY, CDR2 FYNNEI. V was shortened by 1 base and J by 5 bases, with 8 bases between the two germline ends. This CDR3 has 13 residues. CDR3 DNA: TGTGCCAGCAGTGAAGGGAGCGGGGAGACCCAGTACTTC. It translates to CASSEGSGETQYF.

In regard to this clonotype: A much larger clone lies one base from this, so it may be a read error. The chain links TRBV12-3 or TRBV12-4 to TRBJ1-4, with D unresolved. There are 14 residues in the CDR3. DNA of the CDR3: TGTGCCGGCAGAGACACTGCAACTAATGAAAAACTGTTTTTT. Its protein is CAGRDTATNEKLFF.

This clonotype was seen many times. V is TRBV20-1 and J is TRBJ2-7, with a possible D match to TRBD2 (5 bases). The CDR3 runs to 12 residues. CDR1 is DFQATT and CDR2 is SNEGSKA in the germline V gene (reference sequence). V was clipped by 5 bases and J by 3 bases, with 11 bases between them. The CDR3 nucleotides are TGCAGTGCTCAGCCCCGGGGCTACGAGCAGTACTTC. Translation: CSAQPRGYEQYF.

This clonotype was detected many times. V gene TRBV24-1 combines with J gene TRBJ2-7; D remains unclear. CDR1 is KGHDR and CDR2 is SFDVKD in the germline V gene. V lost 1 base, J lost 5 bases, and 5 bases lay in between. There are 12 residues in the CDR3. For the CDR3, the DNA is TGTGCCACCAGTGATTTTCAGGACGAGCAGTACTTC. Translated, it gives CATSDFQDEQYF.

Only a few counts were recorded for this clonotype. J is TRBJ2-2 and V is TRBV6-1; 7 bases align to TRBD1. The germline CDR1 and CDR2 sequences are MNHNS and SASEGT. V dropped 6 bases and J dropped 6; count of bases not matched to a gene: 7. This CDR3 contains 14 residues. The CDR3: CASRQDRVAGELFF. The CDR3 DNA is TGTGCCAGCAGGCAAGACAGGGTAGCCGGGGAGCTGTTTTTT.

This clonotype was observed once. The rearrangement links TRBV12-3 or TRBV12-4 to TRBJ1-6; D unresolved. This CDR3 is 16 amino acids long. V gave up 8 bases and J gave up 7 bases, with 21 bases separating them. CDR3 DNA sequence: TGTGCCAGCCTTTTATCAGGACCCGAAGGAAATTCACCCCTCCACTTT. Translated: CASLLSGPEGNSPLHF.

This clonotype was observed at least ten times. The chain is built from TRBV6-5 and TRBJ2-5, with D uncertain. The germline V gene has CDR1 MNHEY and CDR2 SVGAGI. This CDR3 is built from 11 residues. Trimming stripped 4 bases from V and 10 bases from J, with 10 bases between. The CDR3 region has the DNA TGTGCCAGCAGTTCTCAGATCAGCCAGTACTTC. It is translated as CASSSQISQYF.

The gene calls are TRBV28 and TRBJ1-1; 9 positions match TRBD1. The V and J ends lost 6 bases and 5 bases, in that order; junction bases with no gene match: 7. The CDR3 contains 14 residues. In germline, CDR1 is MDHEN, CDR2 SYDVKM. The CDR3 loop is CASRIQGAGTEAFF. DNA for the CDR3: TGTGCCAGCAGGATACAGGGGGCAGGGACTGAAGCTTTCTTT.

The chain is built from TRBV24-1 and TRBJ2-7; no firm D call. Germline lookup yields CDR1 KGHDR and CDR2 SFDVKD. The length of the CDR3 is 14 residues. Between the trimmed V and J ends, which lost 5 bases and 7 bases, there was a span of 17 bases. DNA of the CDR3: TGTGCCACCAGTGGACGGACCAACCCCTTGGAGCAGTACTTC. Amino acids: CATSGRTNPLEQYF.

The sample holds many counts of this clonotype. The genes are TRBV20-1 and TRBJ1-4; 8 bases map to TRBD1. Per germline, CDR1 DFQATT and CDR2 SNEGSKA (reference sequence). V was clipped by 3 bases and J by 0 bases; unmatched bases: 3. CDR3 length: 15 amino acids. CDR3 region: CSARGTGTTNEKLFF. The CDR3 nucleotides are TGCAGTGCTAGGGGGACAGGCACAACTAATGAAAAACTGTTTTTT.

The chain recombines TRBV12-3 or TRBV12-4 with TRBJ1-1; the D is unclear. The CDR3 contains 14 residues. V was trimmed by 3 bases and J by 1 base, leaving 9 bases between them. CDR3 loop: CASSLPDANTEAFF. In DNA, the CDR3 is TGTGCCAGCAGTTTGCCAGACGCGAACACTGAAGCTTTCTTT.

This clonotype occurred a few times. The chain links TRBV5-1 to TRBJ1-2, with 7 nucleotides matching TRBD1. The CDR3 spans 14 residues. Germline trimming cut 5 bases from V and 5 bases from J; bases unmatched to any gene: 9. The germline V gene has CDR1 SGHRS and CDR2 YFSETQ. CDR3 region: CASSRLGQDYGYTF. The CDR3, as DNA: TGCGCCAGCAGTCGGCTCGGACAGGATTATGGCTACACCTTC.

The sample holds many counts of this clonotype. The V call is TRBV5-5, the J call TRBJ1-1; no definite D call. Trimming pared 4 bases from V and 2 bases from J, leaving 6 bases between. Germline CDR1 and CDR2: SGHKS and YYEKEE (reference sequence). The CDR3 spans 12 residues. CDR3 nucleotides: TGTGCCAGCAGCACAAGTAACACTGAAGCTTTCTTT. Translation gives CASSTSNTEAFF.